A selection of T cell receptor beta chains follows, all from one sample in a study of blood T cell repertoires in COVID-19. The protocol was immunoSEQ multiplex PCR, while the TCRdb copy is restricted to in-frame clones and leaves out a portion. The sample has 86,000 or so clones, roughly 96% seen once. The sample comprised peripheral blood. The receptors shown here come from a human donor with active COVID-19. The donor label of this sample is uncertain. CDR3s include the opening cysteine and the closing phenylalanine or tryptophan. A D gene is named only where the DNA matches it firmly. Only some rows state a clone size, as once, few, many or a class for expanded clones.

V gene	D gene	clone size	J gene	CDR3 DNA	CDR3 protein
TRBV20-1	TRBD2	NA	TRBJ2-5	TGCACCGGTGTGGGGGGGGAGACCCAGTACTTC	CTGVGGETQYF
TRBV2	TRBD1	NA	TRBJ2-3	TGTGCCAGCAGTGAAGCCCCGGACAGGGTAAATACGCAGTATTTT	CASSEAPDRVNTQYF
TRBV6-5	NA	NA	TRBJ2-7	TGTGCCAGCAGTTACGCAACGGGGGTCGCCGAGCAGTACTTC	CASSYATGVAEQYF
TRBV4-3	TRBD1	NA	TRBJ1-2	TGCGCCAGCAGCCTGGACAGGGGAATCGATGGCTACACCTTC	CASSLDRGIDGYTF
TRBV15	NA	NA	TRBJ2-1	TGTGCCACCAGCCTTAAGGGGGGGGCTACCTACAATGAGCAGTTCTTC	CATSLKGGATYNEQFF
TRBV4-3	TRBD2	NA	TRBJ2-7	TGCGCCAGCAGCCAAACTAGCGGCTCCTACGAGCAGTACTTC	CASSQTSGSYEQYF
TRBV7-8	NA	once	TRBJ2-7	TGTGCCAGCAGCTCCTCAGGAGGGTCTCTTAATGAGCAGTACTTC	CASSSSGGSLNEQYF
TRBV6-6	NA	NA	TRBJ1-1	TGTGCCAGCGCTGACAGTCGCACTGAAGCTTTCTTT	CASADSRTEAFF
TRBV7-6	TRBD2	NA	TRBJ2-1	TGTGCCAGCAGCTCCAGTACTAGCGGGGGCAATGAGCAGTTCTTC	CASSSSTSGGNEQFF
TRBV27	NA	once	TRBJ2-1	TGTGCCAGCAGTTTATCGTCGGGAAAGAGCTCCTACAATGAGCAGTTCTTC	CASSLSSGKSSYNEQFF
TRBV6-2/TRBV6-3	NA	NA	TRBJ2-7	TGTGCCAGCAGTTACGCCTCGGGAACCTCGGGGGTAACTAGCTCCTACGAGCAGTACTTC	CASSYASGTSGVTSSYEQYF
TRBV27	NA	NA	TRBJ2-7	TGTGCCAGCAGTCTCCGACAAAATCACGAGCAGTACTTC	CASSLRQNHEQYF
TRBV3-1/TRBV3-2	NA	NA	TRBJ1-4	TGTGCCAGCAGTTACAGGGCCCCAGCTAATGAAAAACTGTTTTTT	CASSYRAPANEKLFF
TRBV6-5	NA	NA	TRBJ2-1	TGTGCCAGCAGTTATTCCAGGCCTAACAATGAGCAGTTCTTC	CASSYSRPNNEQFF
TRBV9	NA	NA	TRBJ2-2	TGTGCCAGCAGCGGAGGACTCTTAACCGGGGAGCTGTTTTTT	CASSGGLLTGELFF
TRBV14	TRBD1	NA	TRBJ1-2	TGTGCCAGCAGCCGTGACAGGGTGGGCTACACCTTC	CASSRDRVGYTF
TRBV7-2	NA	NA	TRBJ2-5	TGTGCCAGCAGCTTATCGGGGAGCCAGACCCAGTACTTC	CASSLSGSQTQYF
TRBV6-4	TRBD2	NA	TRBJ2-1	TGTGCCAGCAGTGCCGCTGGGACTAGCGGGGGTCACAATGAGCAGTTCTTC	CASSAAGTSGGHNEQFF
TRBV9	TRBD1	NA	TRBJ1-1	TGTGCCAGCAGCGGTGGGACAGACGGCCACACTGAAGCTTTCTTT	CASSGGTDGHTEAFF
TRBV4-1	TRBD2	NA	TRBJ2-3	TGCGCCAGCAGCCAAGACCAGCGGGGGCCTTACACAGATACGCAGTATTTT	CASSQDQRGPYTDTQYF
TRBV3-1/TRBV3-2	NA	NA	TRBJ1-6	TGTGCCAGCAGCCCACGGGGGGTGGTGGATTCACCCCTCCACTTT	CASSPRGVVDSPLHF